This T cell receptor beta chain was recovered during a study of T cell clonotyping in hematopoietic cell transplantation. Study results and limitations: No sorting was done, leaving CD4 and CD8 contributions mixed.

Time point: recipient sample about 28 days before transplant, after cytoreduction. Method: immunoSEQ multiplex PCR; TCRdb's copy keeps in-frame clones and lacks some. The sample has tens of thousands of clones, 85% seen once. This clone was seen a handful of times. The target antigen is unknown. Trimming stripped 5 bases from V and 3 bases from J, with 13 bases between. The CDR3 has 14 amino acids. Germline V lookup: CDR1 SGHTA, CDR2 FQGNSA. Sample: peripheral blood mononuclear cells, taken before stem cell transplant. The receptor's source is a man in his 60s with acute myeloid leukemia. Some clones in this sample may be carry-over from other donors' samples. V is TRBV7-2 and J is TRBJ1-1, with D tentatively TRBD1 (6 bases). Here the CDR3 reads CASSRRDTYTEAFF. The CDR3 DNA reads as TGTGCCAGCAGCCGGCGGGACACTTACACTGAAGCTTTCTTT.